Listed below are T cell receptor beta chains from one sample, sequenced in a study of T cells in localized non-small cell lung cancer. Produced via immunoSEQ multiplex PCR; TCRdb's table is partial and in-frame only. The sample has about 36,000 clones; around nine tenths are singletons. This material consisted of peripheral blood, taken before any cancer treatment. These receptors came from a female donor over 55 with stage I lung adenocarcinoma. Each CDR3 is given with its conserved first and last residue. D genes are given only for firm matches. For some rows the clone size is stated as once, few or many, or as a class when expanded; others skip it.

abundance: NA; j_gene: TRBJ2-1; v_gene: TRBV7-6; d_gene: TRBD2; CDR3nt: TGTGCCAGCAGCCTCGAAGCGGGGGGAGACAATGAGCAGTTCTTC; CDR3aa: CASSLEAGGDNEQFF
abundance: NA; j_gene: TRBJ1-5; v_gene: TRBV16; d_gene: TRBD1; CDR3nt: TGTGCCAGCAGCCAATCGCGGCAGGGGGCTCAGCCCCAGCATTTT; CDR3aa: CASSQSRQGAQPQHF
abundance: NA; j_gene: TRBJ2-3; v_gene: TRBV7-2; d_gene: NA; CDR3nt: TGTGCCAGCAGCTCCGACAGGAGCACAGATACGCAGTATTTT; CDR3aa: CASSSDRSTDTQYF
abundance: NA; j_gene: TRBJ1-2; v_gene: TRBV6-1; d_gene: NA; CDR3nt: TGTGCCAGTCCGGGAGGGTTCTATGGCTACACCTTC; CDR3aa: CASPGGFYGYTF
abundance: NA; j_gene: TRBJ1-3; v_gene: TRBV15; d_gene: NA; CDR3nt: TGTGCCACCAGCAGAGATCGGGGGCCAGAAGGAAACACCATATATTTT; CDR3aa: CATSRDRGPEGNTIYF
abundance: NA; j_gene: TRBJ1-2; v_gene: TRBV29-1; d_gene: TRBD1; CDR3nt: TGCAGCGTTGAACCGGGACAGGGAGACTATGGCTACACCTTC; CDR3aa: CSVEPGQGDYGYTF
abundance: once; j_gene: TRBJ1-2; v_gene: TRBV5-6; d_gene: TRBD1; CDR3nt: TGTGCCAGCAGCTTCCGGACAGGGGGCTGGGGATTCTATGGCTACACCTTC; CDR3aa: CASSFRTGGWGFYGYTF
abundance: NA; j_gene: TRBJ2-2; v_gene: TRBV23-1; d_gene: NA; CDR3nt: TGCGCCAGCAGTCACCCGGGGGGCAGCGGCGTGACGGGGGCAGCGAACACCGGGGAGCTGTTTTTT; CDR3aa: CASSHPGGSGVTGAANTGELFF
abundance: NA; j_gene: TRBJ1-5; v_gene: TRBV6-6; d_gene: TRBD1; CDR3nt: TGTGCCAGCGTAGGGAGAGGCAGGGGGGCCCAGCATTTT; CDR3aa: CASVGRGRGAQHF
abundance: NA; j_gene: TRBJ2-5; v_gene: TRBV11-2; d_gene: TRBD1; CDR3nt: TGTGCCAGCAGCTCGATCGGACAGGCCCAAGAGACCCAGTACTTC; CDR3aa: CASSSIGQAQETQYF
abundance: NA; j_gene: TRBJ1-5; v_gene: TRBV7-8; d_gene: NA; CDR3nt: TGTGCCAGCAGCGACCGGGGAGAGGGGCGGGTTCAGCCCCAGCATTTT; CDR3aa: CASSDRGEGRVQPQHF
abundance: NA; j_gene: TRBJ2-1; v_gene: TRBV12-5; d_gene: TRBD1; CDR3nt: TGTGCTAGTGGTTTCAACAGGGGGTCTAATGAGCAGTTCTTC; CDR3aa: CASGFNRGSNEQFF
abundance: NA; j_gene: TRBJ1-2; v_gene: TRBV4-1; d_gene: NA; CDR3nt: TGCGCCAGCAGCCAAGGTCGCCTTCTGTATAGTGGCTACACCTTC; CDR3aa: CASSQGRLLYSGYTF
abundance: NA; j_gene: TRBJ2-1; v_gene: TRBV28; d_gene: NA; CDR3nt: TGTGCCAGCAGTTTCGGTTTGAGCTCCTACAATGAGCAGTTCTTC; CDR3aa: CASSFGLSSYNEQFF
abundance: NA; j_gene: TRBJ1-4; v_gene: TRBV6-1; d_gene: NA; CDR3nt: TGTGCCAGCAGTGAAAGATTTTGGGGAACTAATGAAAAACTGTTTTTT; CDR3aa: CASSERFWGTNEKLFF
abundance: NA; j_gene: TRBJ2-1; v_gene: TRBV19; d_gene: NA; CDR3nt: TGTGCCAGTACCTCTTCCAGTGAGCAGTTCTTC; CDR3aa: CASTSSSEQFF
abundance: once; j_gene: TRBJ2-2; v_gene: TRBV11-3; d_gene: NA; CDR3nt: TGTGCCAGCAGCTTACTAGGAGCGGGGAACACCGGGGAGCTGTTTTTT; CDR3aa: CASSLLGAGNTGELFF
abundance: NA; j_gene: TRBJ1-2; v_gene: TRBV2; d_gene: TRBD1; CDR3nt: TGTGCCAGCAGTCTATCGACCGGGACAGCCTATGGCTACACCTTC; CDR3aa: CASSLSTGTAYGYTF
abundance: few; j_gene: TRBJ1-6; v_gene: TRBV27; d_gene: NA; CDR3nt: TGTGCCAGCAGGGGAGAGGGAAATTCACCCCTCCACTTT; CDR3aa: CASRGEGNSPLHF
abundance: once; j_gene: TRBJ1-1; v_gene: TRBV27; d_gene: NA; CDR3nt: TGTGCCAGCAGTTGGGGCATGAACACTGAAGCTTTCTTT; CDR3aa: CASSWGMNTEAFF